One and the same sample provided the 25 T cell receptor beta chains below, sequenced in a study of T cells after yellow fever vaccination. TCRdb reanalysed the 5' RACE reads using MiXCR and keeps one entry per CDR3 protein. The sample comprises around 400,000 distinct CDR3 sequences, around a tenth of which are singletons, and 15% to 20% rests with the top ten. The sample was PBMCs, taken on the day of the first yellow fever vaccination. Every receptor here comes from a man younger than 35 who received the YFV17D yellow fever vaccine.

The CDR3 is CASSQSIVRGRGTEAFF. The CDR3 DNA reads as TGTGCCAGCAGCCAATCGATTGTAAGGGGTCGGGGCACTGAAGCTTTCTTT. This chain uses TRBV16 with TRBJ1-1; D might be TRBD1 (5 bases). The CDR3 length is 17 residues. V was shortened by 0 bases and J by 4 bases, with 18 bases between the two germline ends. The V gene's germline CDR1 is KGHSY and CDR2 FQNENV.

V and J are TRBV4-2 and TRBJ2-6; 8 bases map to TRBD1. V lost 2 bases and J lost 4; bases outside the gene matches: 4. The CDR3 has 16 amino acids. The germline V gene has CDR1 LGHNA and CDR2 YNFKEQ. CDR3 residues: CASSQWTGSGANVLTF. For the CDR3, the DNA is TGTGCCAGCAGCCAATGGACAGGGTCCGGGGCCAACGTCCTGACTTTC.

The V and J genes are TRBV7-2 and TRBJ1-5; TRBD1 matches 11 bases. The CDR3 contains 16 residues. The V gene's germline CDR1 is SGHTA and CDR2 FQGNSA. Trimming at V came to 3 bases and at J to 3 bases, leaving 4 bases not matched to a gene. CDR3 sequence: CASSLGQGGPNQPQHF. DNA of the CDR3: TGTGCCAGCAGCTTGGGACAGGGGGGCCCCAATCAGCCCCAGCATTTT.

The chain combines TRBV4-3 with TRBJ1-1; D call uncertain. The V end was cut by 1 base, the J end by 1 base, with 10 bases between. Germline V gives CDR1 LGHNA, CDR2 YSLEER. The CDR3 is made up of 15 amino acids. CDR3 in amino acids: CASSQGGVGNTEAFF. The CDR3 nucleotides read TGCGCCAGCAGCCAAGGTGGTGTAGGGAACACTGAAGCTTTCTTT.

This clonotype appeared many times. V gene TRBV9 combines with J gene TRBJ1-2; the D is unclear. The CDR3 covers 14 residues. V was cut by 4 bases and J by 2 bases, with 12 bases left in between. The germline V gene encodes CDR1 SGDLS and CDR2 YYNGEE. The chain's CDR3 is CASSPSRTNYGYTF. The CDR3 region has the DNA TGTGCCAGCAGCCCAAGTCGGACCAACTATGGCTACACCTTC. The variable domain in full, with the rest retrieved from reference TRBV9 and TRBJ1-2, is DSGVTQTPKHLITATGQRVTLRCSPRSGDLSVYWYQQSLDQGLQFLIQYYNGEERAKGNILERFSAQQFPDLHSELNLSSLELGDSALYFCASSPSRTNYGYTFGSGTRLTVV.

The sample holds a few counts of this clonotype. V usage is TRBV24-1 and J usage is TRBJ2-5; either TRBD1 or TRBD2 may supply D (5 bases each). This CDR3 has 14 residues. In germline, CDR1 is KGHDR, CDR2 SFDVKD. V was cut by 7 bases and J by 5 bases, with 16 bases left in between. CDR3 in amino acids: CATSGRGSTETQYF. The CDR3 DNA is TGTGCCACCAGCGGTCGGGGCTCGACCGAGACCCAGTACTTC.

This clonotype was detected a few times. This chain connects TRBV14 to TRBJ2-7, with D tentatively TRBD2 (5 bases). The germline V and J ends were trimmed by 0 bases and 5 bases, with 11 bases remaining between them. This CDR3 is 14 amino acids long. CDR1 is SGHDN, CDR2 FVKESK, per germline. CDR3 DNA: TGTGCCAGCAGCCAAGATCCCTATAGCGACGAGCAGTACTTC. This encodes CASSQDPYSDEQYF. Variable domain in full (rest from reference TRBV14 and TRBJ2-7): EAGVTQFPSHSVIEKGQTVTLRCDPISGHDNLYWYRRVMGKEIKFLLHFVKESKQDESGMPNNRFLAERTGGTYSTLKVQPAELEDSGVYFCASSQDPYSDEQYFGPGTRLTVT.

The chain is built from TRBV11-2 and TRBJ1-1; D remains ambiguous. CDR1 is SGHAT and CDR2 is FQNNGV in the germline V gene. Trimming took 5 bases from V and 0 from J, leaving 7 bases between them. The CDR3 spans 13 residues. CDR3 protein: CASSPMLNTEAFF. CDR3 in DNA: TGTGCCAGCAGCCCAATGTTGAACACTGAAGCTTTCTTT. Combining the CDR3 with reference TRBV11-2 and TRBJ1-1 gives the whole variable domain EAGVAQSPRYKIIEKRQSVAFWCNPISGHATLYWYQQILGQGPKLLIQFQNNGVVDDSQLPKDRFSAERLKGVDSTLKIQPAKLEDSAVYLCASSPMLNTEAFFGQGTRLTVV.

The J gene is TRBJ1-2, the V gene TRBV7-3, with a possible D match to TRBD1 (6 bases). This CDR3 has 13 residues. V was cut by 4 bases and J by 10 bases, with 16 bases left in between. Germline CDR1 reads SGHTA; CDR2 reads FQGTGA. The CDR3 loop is CASSSPSEGHYTF. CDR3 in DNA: TGTGCCAGCAGCTCTCCTAGTGAGGGACACTACACCTTC.

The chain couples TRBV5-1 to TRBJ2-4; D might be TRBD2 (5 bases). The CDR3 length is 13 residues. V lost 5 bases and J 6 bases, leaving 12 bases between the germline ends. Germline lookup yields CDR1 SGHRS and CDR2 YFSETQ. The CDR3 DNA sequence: TGCGCCAGCAGACCGGACCGGGGAAACATTCAGTACTTC. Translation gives CASRPDRGNIQYF. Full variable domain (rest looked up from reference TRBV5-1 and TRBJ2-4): KAGVTQTPRYLIKTRGQQVTLSCSPISGHRSVSWYQQTPGQGLQFLFEYFSETQRNKGNFPGRFSGRQFSNSRSEMNVSTLELGDSALYLCASRPDRGNIQYFGAGTRLSVL.

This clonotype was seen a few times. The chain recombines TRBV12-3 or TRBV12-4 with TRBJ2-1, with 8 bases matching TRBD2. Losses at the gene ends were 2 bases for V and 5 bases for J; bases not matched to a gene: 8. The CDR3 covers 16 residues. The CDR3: CASSLSDGGGHNEQFF. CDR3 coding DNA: TGTGCCAGCAGTTTATCCGACGGGGGGGGCCACAATGAGCAGTTCTTC.

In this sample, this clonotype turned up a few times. The CDR3 sequence: CASSPRAAATNEKLFF. CDR3 coding DNA: TGTGCCAGCTCACCCCGAGCCGCCGCAACTAATGAAAAACTGTTTTTT. The chain combines TRBV18 with TRBJ1-4, with D unresolved. The CDR3 sequence is 16 residues long. V was clipped by 3 bases and J by 0 bases, with 11 bases between them. Germline V lookup: CDR1 KGHSH, CDR2 LQKENI.

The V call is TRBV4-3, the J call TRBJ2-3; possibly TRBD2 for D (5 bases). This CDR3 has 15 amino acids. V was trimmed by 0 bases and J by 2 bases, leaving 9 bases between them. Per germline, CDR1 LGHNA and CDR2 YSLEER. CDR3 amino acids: CASSQDGGYTDTQYF. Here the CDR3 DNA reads TGCGCCAGCAGCCAAGATGGAGGATACACAGATACGCAGTATTTT.

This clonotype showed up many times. This chain's CDR3 is CASSLVGGSHTDTQYF. The CDR3, as DNA: TGCGCCAGCAGCTTGGTGGGGGGTTCCCACACAGATACGCAGTATTTT. The chain is built from TRBV5-1 and TRBJ2-3; a weak D match, TRBD2 (6 bases). V was trimmed by 0 bases and J by 2 bases, leaving 13 bases between them. The CDR3 is 16 amino acids. Germline V gene data show CDR1 as SGHRS and CDR2 as YFSETQ.

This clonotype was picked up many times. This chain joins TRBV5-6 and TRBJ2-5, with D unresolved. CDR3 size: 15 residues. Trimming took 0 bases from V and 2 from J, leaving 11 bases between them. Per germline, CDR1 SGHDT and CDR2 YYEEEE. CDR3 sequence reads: CASSLVGRSQETQYF. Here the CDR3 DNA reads TGTGCCAGCAGCTTGGTCGGCAGATCTCAAGAGACCCAGTACTTC.

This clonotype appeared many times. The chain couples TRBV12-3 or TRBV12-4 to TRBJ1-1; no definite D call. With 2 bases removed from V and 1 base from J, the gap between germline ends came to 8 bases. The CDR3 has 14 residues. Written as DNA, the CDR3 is TGTGCCAGCAGTTTATTGGAACCGAACACTGAAGCTTTCTTT. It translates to CASSLLEPNTEAFF.

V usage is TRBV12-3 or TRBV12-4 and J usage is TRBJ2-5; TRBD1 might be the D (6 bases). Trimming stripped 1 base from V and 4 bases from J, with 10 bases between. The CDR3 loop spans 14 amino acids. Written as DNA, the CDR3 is TGTGCCAGCAGTTTAGGGACAGTCAGAGAGACCCAGTACTTC. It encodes CASSLGTVRETQYF.

The CDR3 bases are TGTGCCAGCAGTTTAAGGTCGGGGACCGTCGCGCCCCAGCATTTT. Its translation: CASSLRSGTVAPQHF. V is TRBV12-3 or TRBV12-4 and J is TRBJ1-5; TRBD1 is a possible D gene (5 bases). This CDR3 contains 15 residues. Trimming shortened V by 2 bases and J by 9 bases, and 17 bases separated the two germline ends.

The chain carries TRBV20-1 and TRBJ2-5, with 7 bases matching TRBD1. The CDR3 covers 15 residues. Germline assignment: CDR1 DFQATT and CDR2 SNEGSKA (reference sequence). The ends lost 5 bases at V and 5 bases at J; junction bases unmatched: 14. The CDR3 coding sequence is TGCAGTGCTCCCTCCTCGACAGGGCATGGGGAGACCCAGTACTTC. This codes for CSAPSSTGHGETQYF.

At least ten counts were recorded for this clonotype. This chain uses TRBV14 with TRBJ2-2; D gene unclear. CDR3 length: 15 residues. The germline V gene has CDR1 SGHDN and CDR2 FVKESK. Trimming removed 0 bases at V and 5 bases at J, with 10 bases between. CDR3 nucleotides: TGTGCCAGCAGCCAAGAGTCGGCAGTTACCGGGGAGCTGTTTTTT. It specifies CASSQESAVTGELFF.

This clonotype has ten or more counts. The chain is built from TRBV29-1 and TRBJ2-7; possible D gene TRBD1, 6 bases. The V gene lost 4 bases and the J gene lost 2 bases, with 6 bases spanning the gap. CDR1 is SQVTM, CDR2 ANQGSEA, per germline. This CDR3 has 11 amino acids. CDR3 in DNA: TGCAGCGTTGGGGACACCTACGAGCAGTACGTC. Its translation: CSVGDTYEQYV.

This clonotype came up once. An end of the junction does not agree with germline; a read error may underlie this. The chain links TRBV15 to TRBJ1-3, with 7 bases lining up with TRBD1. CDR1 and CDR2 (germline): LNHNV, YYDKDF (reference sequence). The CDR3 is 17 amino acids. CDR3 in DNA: TGTGTCACCAGCAGAGACCCCTTGAGGGGGCTTCGGGACACCATATATTTT. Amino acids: CVTSRDPLRGLRDTIYF.

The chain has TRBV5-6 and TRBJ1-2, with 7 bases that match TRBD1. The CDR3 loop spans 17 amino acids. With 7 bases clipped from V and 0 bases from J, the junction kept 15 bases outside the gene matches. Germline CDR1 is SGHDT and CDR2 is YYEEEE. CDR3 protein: CASCYGTAFDSNYGYTF. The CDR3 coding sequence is TGTGCCAGCTGCTACGGGACAGCCTTTGACTCTAACTATGGCTACACCTTC.

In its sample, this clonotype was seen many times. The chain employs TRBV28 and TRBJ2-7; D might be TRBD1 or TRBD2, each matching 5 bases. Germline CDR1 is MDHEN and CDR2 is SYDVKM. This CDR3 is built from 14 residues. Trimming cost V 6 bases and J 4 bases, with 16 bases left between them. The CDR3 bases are TGTGCCAGCAGCCTCTTCGGGGCCCCTTACGAGCAGTACGTC. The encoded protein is CASSLFGAPYEQYV.

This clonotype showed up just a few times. The CDR3: CASTSGDTDTQYF. The CDR3 region has the DNA TGTGCCAGTACTAGCGGGGACACAGATACGCAGTATTTT. V and J are TRBV19 and TRBJ2-3; 9 nucleotides line up with TRBD2. J was trimmed by 2 bases and V by 7 bases; bases with no gene match: 1. The CDR3 totals 13 residues. CDR1 and CDR2 from the germline V gene are LNHDA and SQIVND (reference sequence).